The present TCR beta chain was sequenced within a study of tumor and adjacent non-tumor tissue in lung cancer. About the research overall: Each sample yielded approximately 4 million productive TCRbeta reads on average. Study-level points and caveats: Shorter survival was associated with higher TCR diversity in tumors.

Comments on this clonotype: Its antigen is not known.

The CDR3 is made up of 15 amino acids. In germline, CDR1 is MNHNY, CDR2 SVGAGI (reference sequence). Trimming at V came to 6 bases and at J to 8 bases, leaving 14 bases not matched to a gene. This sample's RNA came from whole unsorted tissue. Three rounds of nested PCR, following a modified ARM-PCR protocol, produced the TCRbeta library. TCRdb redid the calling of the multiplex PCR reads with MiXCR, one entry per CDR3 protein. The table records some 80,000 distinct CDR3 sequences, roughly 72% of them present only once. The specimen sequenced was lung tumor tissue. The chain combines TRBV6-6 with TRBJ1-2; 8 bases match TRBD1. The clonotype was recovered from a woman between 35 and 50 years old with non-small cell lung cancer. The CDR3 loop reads CASSSRNRGTEGYTF. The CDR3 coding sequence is TGTGCCAGCAGCTCACGGAACAGGGGGACGGAAGGCTACACCTTC.